Listed below are T cell receptor beta chains from one sample, sequenced in a study of immune evolution from preneoplasia to lung adenocarcinoma. Clones were sequenced by immunoSEQ multiplex PCR, and TCRdb holds only the in-frame ones, with some missing. The sample lists some 6,000 clones, approximately 71% occurring once. The sequenced sample was FFPE adjacent normal lung tissue. The receptors come from a person older than 75 with lung adenocarcinoma. The CDR3 runs from the conserved cysteine through the conserved F or W. The D gene is left open where the match is weak. Size is omitted from some rows. Given values are once, few, many or a class for expanded clones.

D gene | J gene | CDR3 length | V gene | clone size | CDR3 DNA | CDR3 protein
. | TRBJ2-3 | 10 | TRBV28 | . | TGTGCCAGCAGTTACGATACGCAGTATTTT | CASSYDTQYF
TRBD2 | TRBJ2-1 | 15 | TRBV11-3 | . | TGTGCCAGCAGCTTAGCTAGCGGGGGGGCTGGCGAGCAGTTCTTC | CASSLASGGAGEQFF
. | TRBJ2-3 | 13 | TRBV29-1 | . | TGCAGCGTTGTTCGGGGGACCACAGATACGCAGTATTTT | CSVVRGTTDTQYF
. | TRBJ2-7 | 12 | TRBV15 | . | TGTGCCACCGTGGAGGGTTTGTGCGAGCAGTACTTC | CATVEGLCEQYF
. | TRBJ2-6 | 17 | TRBV7-3 | few | TGTGCCAGCAGCTTAGGGTCGGGCAACTCTGGGGCCAACGTCCTGACTTTC | CASSLGSGNSGANVLTF
TRBD1 | TRBJ1-1 | 19 | TRBV18 | . | TGTGCCAGCTCACCACGGACTCTCGGGACAGGGGTGGAGAACACTGAAGCTTTCTTT | CASSPRTLGTGVENTEAFF
. | TRBJ2-3 | 13 | TRBV6-6 | . | TGTGCCAGCAGTTTGGACAACACAGATACGCAGTATTTT | CASSLDNTDTQYF
. | TRBJ2-7 | 14 | TRBV6-5 | . | TGTGCCAGCAGAGTAACTACAGGGAACTACGAGCAGTACTTC | CASRVTTGNYEQYF
TRBD1 | TRBJ2-1 | 12 | TRBV11-3 | . | TGTGCCAGCAGCCGGGACAGGGGGCTGAAGTTCTTC | CASSRDRGLKFF
. | TRBJ1-3 | 14 | TRBV30 | . | TGTGCCTGGAGCCGGAACTCTTGGGGTGACACCATATATTTT | CAWSRNSWGDTIYF
TRBD1 | TRBJ1-2 | 14 | TRBV11-3 | . | TGTGCCAGCAGCCCAGGACAGGGCCACTATGGCTACACCTTC | CASSPGQGHYGYTF
TRBD1 | TRBJ1-1 | 14 | TRBV4-1 | . | TGCGCCAGCAGCCAGCAGACAGGGCAGGAAGAAGCTTTCTTT | CASSQQTGQEEAFF
TRBD1 | TRBJ2-1 | 15 | TRBV4-1 | . | TGCGCCAGCAGCCGTTCAGGACAGGGGACTGATGAGCAGTTCTTC | CASSRSGQGTDEQFF
TRBD1 | TRBJ1-1 | 12 | TRBV29-1 | once | TGCAGCGTACAGGACAGGAGCATTGAAGCTTTCTTT | CSVQDRSIEAFF
. | TRBJ2-7 | 13 | TRBV11-2 | . | TGTGCCAGCAGCTTAGGGCAGGGCTTCGAGCAGTACTTC | CASSLGQGFEQYF
. | TRBJ1-5 | 15 | TRBV28 | . | TGTGCCAGCAGTCTAGCCCGGGGGGGCGAAAGGCCCCAGCATTTT | CASSLARGGERPQHF
. | TRBJ2-7 | 12 | TRBV6-5 | . | TGTGCCAGCGGGTCATCACCCTACGAGCAGTACTTC | CASGSSPYEQYF
. | TRBJ2-5 | 13 | TRBV30 | few | TGTGCCTGGAGCTTGACTTCTATTGAGACCCAGTACTTC | CAWSLTSIETQYF
. | TRBJ1-1 | 13 | TRBV7-3 | . | TGTGCCAGCAGCTGGGGCGCAGGGTCTGAAGCTTTCTTT | CASSWGAGSEAFF
. | TRBJ2-7 | 15 | TRBV7-9 | . | TGTGCCAGCAGCTCGACGGACGGGCGATCCTACGAGCAGTACTTC | CASSSTDGRSYEQYF
TRBD1 | TRBJ1-3 | 15 | TRBV10-1 | medium-sized | TGCGCCAGCAGCTGGACAGGGGGAGATGGAAACACCATATATTTT | CASSWTGGDGNTIYF
. | TRBJ2-7 | 13 | TRBV7-2 | . | TGTGCCAGCAGCTTAGGACAGCTGTACGAGCAGTACTTC | CASSLGQLYEQYF
TRBD2 | TRBJ2-1 | 18 | TRBV4-3 | . | TGCGCCAGCAGCCAAGTGTGGGTTAGCGGGGGCCCCGAGGGTGAGCAGTTCTTC | CASSQVWVSGGPEGEQFF
. | TRBJ1-2 | 15 | TRBV7-2 | . | TGTGCCAGCAGCCTCTCTCTTACAGGGAATGGAGGCTACACCTTC | CASSLSLTGNGGYTF
. | TRBJ1-4 | 11 | TRBV20-1 | . | TGCAGTGCTAGAGGCGGTGAAAAACTGTTTTTT | CSARGGEKLFF
TRBD1 | TRBJ2-3 | 15 | TRBV28 | . | TGTGCCAGCAGTTTGTCCGGGACAGGGGCAGATACGCAGTATTTT | CASSLSGTGADTQYF
. | TRBJ2-7 | 12 | TRBV28 | . | TGTGCCAGCAGCCTGGGGGGCTACGAGCAGTACTTC | CASSLGGYEQYF
. | TRBJ2-5 | 13 | TRBV5-6 | large | TGTGCCAGCAGCTTCTTCTCAAAAGAGACCCAGTACTTC | CASSFFSKETQYF
. | TRBJ2-3 | 15 | TRBV4-2 | . | TGTGCCAGCAGCCCCCAAGGACGTAGCACAGATACGCAGTATTTT | CASSPQGRSTDTQYF
. | TRBJ1-5 | 14 | TRBV28 | few | TGTGCCCACAGTGGGGGTTGGGGCAATCAGCCCCAGCATTTT | CAHSGGWGNQPQHF
TRBD2 | TRBJ2-7 | 15 | TRBV4-3 | once | TGCGCCAGCAGCCAAGGACTAGCGGGGGGTTACGAGCAGTACTTC | CASSQGLAGGYEQYF
TRBD2 | TRBJ2-2 | 19 | TRBV7-2 | . | TGTGCCAGCAGCCATATATCCGGGACTAGGGGGGAGAACACCGGGGAGCTGTTTTTT | CASSHISGTRGENTGELFF
. | TRBJ1-3 | 14 | TRBV7-9 | . | TGTGCCAGCAGCTTAGGGCCGGGTGGAAACACCATATATTTT | CASSLGPGGNTIYF
TRBD1 | TRBJ1-4 | 13 | TRBV29-1 | . | TGCAGCGTTGCGCAGGGGGCCGGTGAAAAACTGTTTTTT | CSVAQGAGEKLFF
. | TRBJ1-2 | 13 | TRBV6-5 | few | TGTGCCAGCAGCGTCGAGATTAACTATGGCTACACCTTC | CASSVEINYGYTF
TRBD2 | TRBJ2-5 | 16 | TRBV5-4 | . | TGTGCCAGCAGCTTGGGAGGACTAGCGGGGGAAGAGACCCAGTACTTC | CASSLGGLAGEETQYF
. | TRBJ2-7 | 14 | TRBV4-1 | . | TGCGCCAGCAGCCAAGATTTGGGGTGGGACGAGCAGTACTTC | CASSQDLGWDEQYF
. | TRBJ2-2 | 16 | TRBV9 | . | TGTGCCAGCAGCGTAGGGGTGATAATGAACACCGGGGAGCTGTTTTTT | CASSVGVIMNTGELFF
. | TRBJ1-1 | 13 | TRBV7-9 | . | TGTGCCAGCAGCTTAGCGGTTGGGCAGCGAACTTTCTTT | CASSLAVGQRTFF
. | TRBJ2-7 | 12 | TRBV11-2 | few | TGTGCCAGCAGCCCGCAGGGCTACGAGCAGTACTTC | CASSPQGYEQYF
. | TRBJ1-1 | 12 | TRBV6-6 | . | TGTGCCAGCAGTACCGACACCACTGAAGCTTTCTTT | CASSTDTTEAFF
. | TRBJ1-4 | 15 | TRBV4-3 | . | TGCGCCAGCAGCCAAGACTGGGCAAGTAATGAAAAACTGTTTTTT | CASSQDWASNEKLFF
. | TRBJ1-1 | 13 | TRBV7-7 | . | TGTGCTAGCAGCCTCTGGGCCGGCACTGAAGCTTTCTTT | CASSLWAGTEAFF
. | TRBJ2-5 | 14 | TRBV29-1 | . | TGCAGTTTAACTTTGGGGGCTTCGCAAGAGACCCAGTACTTC | CSLTLGASQETQYF
. | TRBJ2-7 | 11 | TRBV6-1 | few | TGTGCCATCGATGACTTAACCGAGCAGTACTTC | CAIDDLTEQYF
. | TRBJ1-1 | 11 | TRBV7-9 | . | TGTGCCAGCAGCTTTTATGATGAAGCTTTCTTT | CASSFYDEAFF
TRBD1 | TRBJ2-1 | 16 | TRBV7-8 | . | TGTGCCAGCAGCTCGAGACAGGGGATAAACGACAATGAGCAGTTCTTC | CASSSRQGINDNEQFF
. | TRBJ1-2 | 14 | TRBV7-2 | . | TGTGCCAGCAGCTTTTCTCAGGGTTGGGATGGCTACACCTTC | CASSFSQGWDGYTF
. | TRBJ2-5 | 13 | TRBV7-8 | . | TGTGCCAGCAGCTCCCCCGTACAAGAGACCCAGTACTTC | CASSSPVQETQYF
. | TRBJ1-3 | 17 | TRBV11-2 | few | TGTGCCAGCAGCTTAGAGTCAGGCGGCGGTCTCGGAAACACCATATATTTT | CASSLESGGGLGNTIYF
. | TRBJ2-3 | 12 | TRBV11-3 | . | TGTGCCAGCAGCTTAGTACCAGATACGCAGTATTTT | CASSLVPDTQYF